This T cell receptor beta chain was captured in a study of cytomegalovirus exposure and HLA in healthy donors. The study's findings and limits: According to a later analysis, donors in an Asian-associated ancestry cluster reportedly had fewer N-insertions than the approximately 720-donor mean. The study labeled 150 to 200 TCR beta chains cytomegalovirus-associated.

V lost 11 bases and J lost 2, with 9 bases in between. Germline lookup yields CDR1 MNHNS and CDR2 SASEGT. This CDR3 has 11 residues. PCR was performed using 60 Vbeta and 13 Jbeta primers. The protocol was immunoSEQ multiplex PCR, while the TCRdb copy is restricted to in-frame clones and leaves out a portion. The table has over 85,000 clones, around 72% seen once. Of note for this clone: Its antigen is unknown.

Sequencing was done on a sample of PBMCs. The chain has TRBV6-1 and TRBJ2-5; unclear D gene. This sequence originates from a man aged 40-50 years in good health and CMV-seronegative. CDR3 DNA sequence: TGTGCCGTCGGGTATCAAGAGACCCAGTACTTC. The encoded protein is CAVGYQETQYF.